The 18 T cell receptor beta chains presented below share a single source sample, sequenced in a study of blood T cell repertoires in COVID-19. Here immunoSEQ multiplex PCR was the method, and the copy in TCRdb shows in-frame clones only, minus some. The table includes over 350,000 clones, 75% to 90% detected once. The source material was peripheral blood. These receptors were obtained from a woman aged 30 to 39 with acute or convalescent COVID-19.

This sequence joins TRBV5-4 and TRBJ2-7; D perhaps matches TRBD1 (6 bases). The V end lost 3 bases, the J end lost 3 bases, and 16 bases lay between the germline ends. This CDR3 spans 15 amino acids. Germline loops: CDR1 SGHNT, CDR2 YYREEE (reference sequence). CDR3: CASSSLDRDIYEQYF. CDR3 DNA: TGTGCCAGCAGCTCCCTAGACCGGGACATCTACGAGCAGTACTTC.

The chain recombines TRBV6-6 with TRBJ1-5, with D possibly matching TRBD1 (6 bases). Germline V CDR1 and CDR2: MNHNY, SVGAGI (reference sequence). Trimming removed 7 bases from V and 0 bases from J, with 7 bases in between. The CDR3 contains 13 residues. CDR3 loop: CASNRDSNQPQHF. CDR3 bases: TGTGCCAGCAACAGGGATAGCAATCAGCCCCAGCATTTT.

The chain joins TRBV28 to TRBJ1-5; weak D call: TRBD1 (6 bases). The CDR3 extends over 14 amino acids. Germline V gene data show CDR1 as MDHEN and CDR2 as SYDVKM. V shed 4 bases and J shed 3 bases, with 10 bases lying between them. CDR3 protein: CASSSGGDNQPQHF. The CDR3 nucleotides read TGTGCCAGCAGTTCTGGGGGCGACAATCAGCCCCAGCATTTT.

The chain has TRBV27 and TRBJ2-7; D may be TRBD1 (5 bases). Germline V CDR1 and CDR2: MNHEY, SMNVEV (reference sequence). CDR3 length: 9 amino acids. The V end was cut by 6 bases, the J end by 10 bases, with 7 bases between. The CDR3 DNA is TGTGCCAGCAGGACAGTACAGTACTTC. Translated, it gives CASRTVQYF.

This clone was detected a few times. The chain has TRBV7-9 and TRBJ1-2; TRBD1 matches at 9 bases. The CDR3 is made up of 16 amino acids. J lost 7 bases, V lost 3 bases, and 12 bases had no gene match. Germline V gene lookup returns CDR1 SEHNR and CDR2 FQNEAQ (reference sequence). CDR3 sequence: CASSFQPQGAGFGYTF. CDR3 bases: TGTGCCAGCAGCTTCCAACCACAGGGGGCCGGCTTTGGCTACACCTTC.

DNA of the CDR3: TGTGCCAGCAGGAGAGGACAGGCGGACGAGCAGTACTTC. Protein sequence: CASRRGQADEQYF. The gene calls are TRBV27 and TRBJ2-7, with 7 bases aligning to TRBD1. CDR1 MNHEY and CDR2 SMNVEV come from the germline V gene (reference sequence). The trim removed 6 bases at V and 5 bases at J, leaving 7 bases unmatched. This CDR3 has 13 residues.

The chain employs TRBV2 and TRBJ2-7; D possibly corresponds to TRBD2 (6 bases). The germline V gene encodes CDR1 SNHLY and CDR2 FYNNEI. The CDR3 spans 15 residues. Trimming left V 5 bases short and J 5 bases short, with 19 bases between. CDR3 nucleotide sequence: TGTGCCAGCAGTTCCTCTGGAGGGAATATCCACGAGCAGTACTTC. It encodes CASSSSGGNIHEQYF.

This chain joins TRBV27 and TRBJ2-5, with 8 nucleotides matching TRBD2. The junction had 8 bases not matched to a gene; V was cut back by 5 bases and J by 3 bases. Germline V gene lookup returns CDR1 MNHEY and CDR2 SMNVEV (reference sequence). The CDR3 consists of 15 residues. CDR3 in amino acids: CASSTTSGGEETQYF. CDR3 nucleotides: TGTGCCAGCAGTACCACTTCCGGGGGGGAAGAGACCCAGTACTTC.

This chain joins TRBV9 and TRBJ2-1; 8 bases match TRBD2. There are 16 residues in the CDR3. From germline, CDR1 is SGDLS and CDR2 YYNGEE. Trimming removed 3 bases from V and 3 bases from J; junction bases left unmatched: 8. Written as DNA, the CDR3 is TGTGCCAGCAGCGCAGAACCCGGGGGGGTCTACAATGAGCAGTTCTTC. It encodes CASSAEPGGVYNEQFF.

CDR3 DNA sequence: TGCGCCAGCAGCTTGGCCGGGGCAGGGGGCCACGCCGGGCAGTACTTC. Encoded protein: CASSLAGAGGHAGQYF. The chain is built from TRBV5-1 and TRBJ2-7; 8 bases align to TRBD1. V was pared by 0 bases and J by 9 bases, with 14 bases of the junction left unmatched. This CDR3 spans 16 amino acids. The germline CDR1 and CDR2 sequences are SGHRS and YFSETQ.

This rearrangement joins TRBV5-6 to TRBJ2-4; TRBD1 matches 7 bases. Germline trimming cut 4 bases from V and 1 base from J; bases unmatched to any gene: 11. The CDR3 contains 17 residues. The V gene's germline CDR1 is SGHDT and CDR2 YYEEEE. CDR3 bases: TGTGCCAGCAGCCCCCACCTGCAGGGGGTGGCCAAAAACATTCAGTACTTC. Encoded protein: CASSPHLQGVAKNIQYF.

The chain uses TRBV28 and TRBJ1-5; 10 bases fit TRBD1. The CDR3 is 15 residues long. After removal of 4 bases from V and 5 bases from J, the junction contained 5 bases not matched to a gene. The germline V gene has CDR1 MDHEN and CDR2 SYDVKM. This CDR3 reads CASSSGTGVYQPQHF. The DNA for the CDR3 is TGTGCCAGCAGTTCCGGGACAGGGGTTTATCAGCCCCAGCATTTT.

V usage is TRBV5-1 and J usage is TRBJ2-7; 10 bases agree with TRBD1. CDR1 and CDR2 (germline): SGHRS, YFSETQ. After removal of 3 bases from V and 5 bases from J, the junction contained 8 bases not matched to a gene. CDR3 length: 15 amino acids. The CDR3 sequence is CASSYQGTGENEQYF. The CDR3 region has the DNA TGCGCCAGCAGCTACCAAGGGACAGGGGAGAACGAGCAGTACTTC.

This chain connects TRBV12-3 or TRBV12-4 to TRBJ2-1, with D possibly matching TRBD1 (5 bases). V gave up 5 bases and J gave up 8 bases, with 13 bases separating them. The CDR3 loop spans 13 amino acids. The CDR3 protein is CASSLTVSYEQFF. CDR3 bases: TGTGCCAGCAGTCTGACAGTATCCTATGAGCAGTTCTTC.

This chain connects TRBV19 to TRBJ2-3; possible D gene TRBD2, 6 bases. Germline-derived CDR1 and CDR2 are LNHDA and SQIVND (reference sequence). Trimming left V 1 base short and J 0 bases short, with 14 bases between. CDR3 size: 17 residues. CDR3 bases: TGTGCCAGTAGTATAGGGGGATCGGCGGGGAGCACAGATACGCAGTATTTT. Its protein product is CASSIGGSAGSTDTQYF.

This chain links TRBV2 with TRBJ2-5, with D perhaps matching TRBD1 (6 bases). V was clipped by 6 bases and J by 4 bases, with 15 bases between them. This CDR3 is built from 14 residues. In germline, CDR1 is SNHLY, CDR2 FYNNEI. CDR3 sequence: CASRQQGTSETQYF. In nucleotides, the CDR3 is TGTGCCAGCAGGCAACAGGGTACGTCAGAGACCCAGTACTTC.

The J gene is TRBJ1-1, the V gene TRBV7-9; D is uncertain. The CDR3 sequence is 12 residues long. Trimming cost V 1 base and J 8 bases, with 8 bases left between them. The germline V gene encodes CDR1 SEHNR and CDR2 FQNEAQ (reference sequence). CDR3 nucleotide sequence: TGTGCCAGCAGCTTAGGGCCATCCGAAGCTTTCTTT. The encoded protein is CASSLGPSEAFF.

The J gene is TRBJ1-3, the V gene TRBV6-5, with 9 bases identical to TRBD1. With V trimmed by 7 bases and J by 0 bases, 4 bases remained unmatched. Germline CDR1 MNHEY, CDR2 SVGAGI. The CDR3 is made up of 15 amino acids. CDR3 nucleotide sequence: TGTGCCAGCAACAGGGGGCGACACTCTGGAAACACCATATATTTT. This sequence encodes CASNRGRHSGNTIYF.